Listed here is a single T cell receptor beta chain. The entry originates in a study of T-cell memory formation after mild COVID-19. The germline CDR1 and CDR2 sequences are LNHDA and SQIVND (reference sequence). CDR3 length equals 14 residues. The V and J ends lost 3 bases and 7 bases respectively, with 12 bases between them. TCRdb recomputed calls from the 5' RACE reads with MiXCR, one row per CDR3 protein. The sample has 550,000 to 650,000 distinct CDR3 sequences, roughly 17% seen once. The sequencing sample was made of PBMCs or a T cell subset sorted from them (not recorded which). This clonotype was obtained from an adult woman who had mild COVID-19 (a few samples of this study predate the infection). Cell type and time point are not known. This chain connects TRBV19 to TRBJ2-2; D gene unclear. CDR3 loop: CASSMVGSGGELFF. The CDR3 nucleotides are TGTGCCAGTAGTATGGTGGGGTCCGGCGGGGAGCTGTTTTTT.